One and the same sample provided the 20 T cell receptor beta chains below, sequenced in a study of patients and donors after allogeneic stem cell transplantation (TCRdb year 2020). Library construction relied on RT-PCR. This sample was sequenced with a NextSeq 550. Using fastp trimming at Q25 and MiXCR clonotype assembly, TCRdb reanalyzed the public sequencing data and kept in-frame beta chains. Rows are combined by CDR3 protein, so each entry shows the most common genes and DNA. Across this sample there are 190,000 or so distinct CDR3 sequences, with around two fifths seen only once. The ten largest clones take up approximately 30% of the sample. Material: blood, either unsorted or a sorted T cell fraction (not recorded which). These receptors were taken from a human donor who was either an allogeneic HSCT recipient or a stem cell or donor lymphocyte infusion donor (not recorded which). It is not recorded whose cells these are; they may come from a transplant donor.

This clonotype occurred a few times. The chain combines TRBV12-3 or TRBV12-4 with TRBJ1-2; possible D gene TRBD1, 6 bases. This CDR3 is 12 amino acids long. The germline V and J ends were trimmed by 3 bases and 8 bases, with 10 bases remaining between them. The CDR3 spells CASSFEGDGYTF. CDR3 nucleotide sequence: TGTGCCAGCAGTTTCGAGGGGGACGGCTACACCTTC.

This clonotype has just a few counts. The chain couples TRBV28 to TRBJ1-1; D gene uncertain. This CDR3 has 16 residues. V dropped 2 bases and J dropped 1 base, with 14 bases sitting between them. The germline CDR1 and CDR2 sequences are MDHEN and SYDVKM. Here the CDR3 DNA reads TGTGCCAGCAGTTTAAGTAGGGCTTCCTCGAACACTGAAGCTTTCTTT. Translating gives CASSLSRASSNTEAFF.

The chain links TRBV27 to TRBJ2-5; 10 bases align to TRBD2. Germline-derived CDR1 and CDR2 are MNHEY and SMNVEV (reference sequence). V lost 5 bases, J lost 5 bases, and 8 bases stayed unmatched. The CDR3 runs 15 residues. Written as DNA, the CDR3 is TGTGCCAGCAGTCCCATCAGCGGGAGGGCCGAGACCCAGTACTTC. It yields the protein CASSPISGRAETQYF.

This clonotype was counted only a few times. The genes are TRBV12-3 or TRBV12-4 and TRBJ1-1; 10 bases line up with TRBD1. J was trimmed by 5 bases and V by 5 bases; bases with no gene match: 14. The CDR3 contains 17 residues. CDR3 in DNA: TGTGCCAGCAGTCTTCCGGGACAGGGGTTTATAACAACTGAAGCTTTCTTT. It is translated as CASSLPGQGFITTEAFF.

The chain couples TRBV14 to TRBJ1-2, with D perhaps matching TRBD1 (5 bases). Germline V lookup: CDR1 SGHDN, CDR2 FVKESK. This CDR3 region has 17 residues. V was shortened by 0 bases and J by 5 bases, with 19 bases between the two germline ends. The CDR3 here is CASSQDQTVRLTYGYTF. The CDR3 nucleotides are TGTGCCAGCAGCCAAGATCAGACAGTTCGCTTGACTTATGGCTACACCTTC.

The sample holds a few counts of this clonotype. The rearrangement joins TRBV9 to TRBJ1-5; D gene unclear. Trimming took 3 bases from V and 1 from J, leaving 11 bases between them. The CDR3 covers 15 residues. The germline V gene has CDR1 SGDLS and CDR2 YYNGEE. The CDR3 coding sequence is TGTGCCAGCAGCGAATCGGGGTCGAGCAATCAGCCCCAGCATTTT. It yields the protein CASSESGSSNQPQHF.

This chain connects TRBV27 to TRBJ2-2; 12 bases are shared with TRBD2. CDR3 length: 15 residues. CDR1 is MNHEY and CDR2 is SMNVEV in the germline V gene (reference sequence). The junction had 5 bases not matched to a gene; V was cut back by 8 bases and J by 4 bases. The CDR3 region is CASGSSGRATGELFF. DNA of the CDR3: TGTGCCAGCGGCTCTAGCGGGAGGGCCACCGGGGAGCTGTTTTTT.

V usage is TRBV7-6 and J usage is TRBJ2-7; 11 bases fit TRBD2. Germline assignment: CDR1 SGHVS and CDR2 FNYEAQ. CDR3 size: 15 residues. V dropped 5 bases and J dropped 5; count of bases not matched to a gene: 8. CDR3 region: CASSPRLAGSHEQYF. The CDR3 DNA reads as TGTGCCAGCAGCCCTAGACTAGCGGGATCCCACGAGCAGTACTTC.

The rearrangement joins TRBV29-1 to TRBJ1-2, with D possibly being TRBD1 (6 bases). Germline values: CDR1 SQVTM, CDR2 ANQGSEA. The CDR3 contains 12 residues. V shed 2 bases and J shed 5 bases, with 9 bases lying between them. CDR3 residues: CSVERQGYGYTF. The CDR3, as DNA: TGCAGCGTTGAAAGGCAGGGGTATGGCTACACCTTC.

The table lists this clonotype with a count of one. This chain uses TRBV30 with TRBJ2-1; no definite D call. This CDR3 spans 13 amino acids. V was pared by 2 bases and J by 8 bases, with 13 bases between. CDR1 and CDR2 (germline): GTSNPN, SVGIG (reference sequence). In DNA, the CDR3 is TGTGCCTGGAGTAAAGACCGTGGGCATGAGCAGTTCTTC. Translating gives CAWSKDRGHEQFF.

The chain uses TRBV28 and TRBJ1-3; no reliable D call. Germline values: CDR1 MDHEN, CDR2 SYDVKM. The CDR3 is 16 amino acids. The V end was cut by 1 base, the J end by 0 bases, with 10 bases between. CDR3 in amino acids: CASSLSLGTSGNTIYF. The CDR3 DNA reads TGTGCCAGCAGTTTATCTCTTGGAACCTCTGGAAACACCATATATTTT.

With respect to this clonotype: Likely a read error: the CDR3 ends without its conserved phenylalanine or tryptophan. The DNA is left out, because the CDR3 cannot be placed on it with certainty; the CDR3 is given as TCRdb lists it. This chain joins TRBV7-9 and TRBJ2-3; TRBD2, the table's D call, lacks a check against the DNA. Germline CDR1 SEHNR, CDR2 FQNEAQ (reference sequence). The CDR3 is 12 residues long, ends included. The CDR3 sequence: CASSFGTNVLYS.

The chain recombines TRBV15 with TRBJ1-6; TRBD1 matches at 8 bases. The length of the CDR3 is 13 residues. After removal of 8 bases from V and 5 bases from J, the junction contained 2 bases not matched to a gene. Germline V gives CDR1 LNHNV, CDR2 YYDKDF (reference sequence). The CDR3 protein is CATSDRDNSPLHF. CDR3 nucleotides: TGTGCCACCTCGGACAGGGATAATTCACCCCTCCACTTT.

This clonotype showed up just a few times. V is TRBV6-6 and J is TRBJ1-6; unclear D gene. The V and J ends lost 1 base and 8 bases respectively, with 0 bases between them. The CDR3 loop spans 11 amino acids. From germline, CDR1 is MNHNY and CDR2 SVGAGI (reference sequence). The CDR3 bases are TGTGCCAGCAGTTACTATTCACCCCTCCACTTT. Translating gives CASSYYSPLHF.

This clonotype was detected a few times. The chain employs TRBV28 and TRBJ1-1; D possibly corresponds to TRBD1 (6 bases). The length of the CDR3 is 16 residues. Germline CDR1 MDHEN, CDR2 SYDVKM. Deletions cut 6 bases from V and 1 base from J, with 18 bases between. The DNA for the CDR3 is TGTGCCAGCAGGAATCCTGGCGGGGGCCCGAACACTGAAGCTTTCTTT. Amino acids: CASRNPGGGPNTEAFF.

This CDR3 is CASSPDRESSNEQYF. The CDR3 DNA sequence: TGTGCCAGCAGCCCAGACAGGGAGAGTTCCAACGAGCAGTACTTC. V gene TRBV9 combines with J gene TRBJ2-7; 7 positions match TRBD1. This CDR3 is 15 amino acids long. Trimming cost V 4 bases and J 5 bases; bases outside gene matches: 12. CDR1 and CDR2 from the germline V gene are SGDLS and YYNGEE. Filled out from reference TRBV9 and TRBJ2-7, the complete variable domain reads DSGVTQTPKHLITATGQRVTLRCSPRSGDLSVYWYQQSLDQGLQFLIQYYNGEERAKGNILERFSAQQFPDLHSELNLSSLELGDSALYFCASSPDRESSNEQYFGPGTRLTVT.

This clonotype showed up just a few times. The genes are TRBV7-2 and TRBJ1-5, with D hard to call. CDR1 SGHTA and CDR2 FQGNSA come from the germline V gene. This CDR3 has 15 amino acids. V lost 6 bases to trimming and J lost 0 bases, with 12 bases between them. The CDR3 region is CASRQERNSNQPQHF. DNA for the CDR3: TGTGCCAGCAGACAAGAAAGAAATAGCAATCAGCCCCAGCATTTT.

This chain connects TRBV4-2 to TRBJ2-7; D is possibly TRBD2 (6 bases). Deletions cut 1 base from V and 0 bases from J, with 10 bases between. Germline values: CDR1 LGHNA, CDR2 YNFKEQ. The CDR3 length is 15 residues. The CDR3 protein is CASSQVSGDSYEQYF. CDR3 DNA: TGTGCCAGCAGCCAAGTGTCGGGGGACTCCTACGAGCAGTACTTC.

The chain recombines TRBV2 with TRBJ2-3, with TRBD2 matching over 10 bases. Per germline, CDR1 SNHLY and CDR2 FYNNEI. CDR3 size: 18 residues. Unmatched junction bases numbered 16, after V lost 7 bases and J lost 3 bases. CDR3 residues: CASIAGGTVFRGTDTQYF. CDR3 nucleotide sequence: TGTGCCAGCATAGCGGGAGGTACAGTCTTTCGTGGGACAGATACGCAGTATTTT.

This clonotype was found a few times. The V gene is TRBV7-2, the J gene TRBJ2-2; D not certain. The CDR3 extends over 13 amino acids. Germline V CDR1 and CDR2: SGHTA, FQGNSA. The V gene lost 5 bases and the J gene lost 8 bases, with 12 bases spanning the gap. The CDR3 DNA follows: TGTGCCAGCAGCCCGGGCCCTTTGGGGGAGCTGTTTTTT. It encodes CASSPGPLGELFF.